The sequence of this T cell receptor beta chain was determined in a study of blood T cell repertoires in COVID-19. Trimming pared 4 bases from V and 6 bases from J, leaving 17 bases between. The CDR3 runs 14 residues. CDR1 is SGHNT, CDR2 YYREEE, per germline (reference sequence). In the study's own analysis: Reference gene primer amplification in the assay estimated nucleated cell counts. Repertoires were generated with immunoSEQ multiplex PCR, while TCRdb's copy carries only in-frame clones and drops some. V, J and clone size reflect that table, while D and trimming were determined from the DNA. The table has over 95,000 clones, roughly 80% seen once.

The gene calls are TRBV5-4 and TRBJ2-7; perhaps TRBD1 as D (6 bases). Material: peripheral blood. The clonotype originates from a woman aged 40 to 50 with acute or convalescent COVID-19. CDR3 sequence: CASSTRDIGGEQYF. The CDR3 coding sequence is TGTGCCAGCAGCACCCGGGACATAGGAGGCGAGCAGTACTTC.